This T cell receptor (beta chain) was captured by sequencing in a study of blood T cell repertoires in COVID-19. Across the whole study: Spain, Italy and the United States supplied samples that represented acute and convalescent COVID-19. T cells, B-cell-depleted T cells, or PBMCs provided the cDNA or gDNA that served as material.

From germline, CDR1 is WNHNN and CDR2 SYGVQD (reference sequence). The V segment lost 0 bases and the J segment 2 bases; nucleotides outside the gene matches: 4. The CDR3 length is 18 residues. Authors' processing steps: Estimation of nucleated cell counts was performed using reference gene primer amplification. Measured with immunoSEQ multiplex PCR; TCRdb has only the in-frame clones, and not every one. From that table come the V and J calls and clone size; the DNA was used to work out D and trimming. The sample has over 120,000 clones; roughly 90% are singletons. This TCR was sampled from a woman in her forties or fifties with acute or convalescent COVID-19. The chain is built from TRBV10-1 and TRBJ2-7; 16 bases agree with TRBD2. The sample taken for sequencing was peripheral blood. The CDR3 here is CASSESAGLAGGPYEQYF. The CDR3 DNA reads as TGCGCCAGCAGTGAGTCGGCGGGACTAGCGGGAGGGCCCTACGAGCAGTACTTC.